This T cell receptor (beta chain) was observed in a study of cytomegalovirus exposure and HLA in healthy donors. 13 Jbeta primers and 60 Vbeta primers were used for the PCR. TCRdb's copy holds only in-frame clones and misses some; the assay was immunoSEQ multiplex PCR. Of about 150,000 clones in the sample, roughly four fifths were seen once. General study results and limits: V- and J-gene trimming in TCR beta was tied to a missense DCLRE1C variant by an analysis performed later. The study dropped some indistinguishable V segments, TRBV6-2 and TRBV6-3 among them.

The CDR3 has 14 amino acids. The germline V gene encodes CDR1 MDHEN and CDR2 SYDVKM. V was trimmed by 6 bases and J by 4 bases, leaving 15 bases between them. About this clone itself: Its matching antigen is unknown.

This sequence joins TRBV28 and TRBJ1-2, with D possibly TRBD1 on 6 matching bases. The sequencing input was PBMCs. The clonotype was recovered from a woman between 50 and 59 years old in good health and CMV-seropositive. The CDR3 is CASSVIRGSYGYTF. The CDR3 nucleotides read TGTGCCAGCAGCGTAATCAGGGGCTCCTATGGCTACACCTTC.